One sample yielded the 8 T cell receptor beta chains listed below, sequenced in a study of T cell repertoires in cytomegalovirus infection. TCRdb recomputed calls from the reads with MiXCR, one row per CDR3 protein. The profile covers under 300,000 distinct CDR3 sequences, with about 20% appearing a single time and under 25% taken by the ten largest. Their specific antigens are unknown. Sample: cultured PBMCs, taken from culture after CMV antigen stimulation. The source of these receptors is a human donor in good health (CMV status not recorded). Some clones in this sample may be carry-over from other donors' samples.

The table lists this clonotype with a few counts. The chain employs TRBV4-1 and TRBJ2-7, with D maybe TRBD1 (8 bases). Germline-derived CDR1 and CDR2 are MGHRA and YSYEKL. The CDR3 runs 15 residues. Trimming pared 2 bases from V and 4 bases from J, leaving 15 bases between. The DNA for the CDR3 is TGCGCCAGCAGCCAAAACAGGGGGGGTTCGTACGAGCAGTACTTC. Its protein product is CASSQNRGGSYEQYF.

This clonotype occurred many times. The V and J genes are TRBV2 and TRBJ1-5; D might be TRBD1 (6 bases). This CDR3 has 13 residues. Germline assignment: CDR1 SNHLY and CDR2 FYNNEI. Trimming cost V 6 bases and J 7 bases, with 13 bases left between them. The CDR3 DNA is TGTGCCAGCAGAGAATTTGGGGGCCAGCCCCAGCATTTT. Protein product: CASREFGGQPQHF.

The CDR3 loop is CSASSGVYEQYF. In DNA, the CDR3 is TGCAGTGCTTCCTCGGGGGTGTACGAGCAGTACTTC. V usage is TRBV20-1 and J usage is TRBJ2-7; a possible D gene is TRBD2 (6 bases). V was cut by 5 bases and J by 4 bases, with 12 bases left in between. Germline values: CDR1 DFQATT, CDR2 SNEGSKA (reference sequence). There are 12 residues in the CDR3.

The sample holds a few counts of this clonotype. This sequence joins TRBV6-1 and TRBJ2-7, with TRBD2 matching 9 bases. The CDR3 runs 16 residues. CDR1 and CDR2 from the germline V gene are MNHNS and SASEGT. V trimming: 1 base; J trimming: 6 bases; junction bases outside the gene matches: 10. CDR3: CASSEVGTSGFLEQYV. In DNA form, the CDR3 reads TGTGCCAGCAGTGAAGTTGGAACTAGCGGGTTCCTCGAGCAGTACGTC.

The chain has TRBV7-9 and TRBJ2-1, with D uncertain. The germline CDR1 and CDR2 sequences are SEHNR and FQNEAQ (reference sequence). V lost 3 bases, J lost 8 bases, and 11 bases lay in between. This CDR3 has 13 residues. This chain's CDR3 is CASSFYPLDEQFF. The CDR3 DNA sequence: TGTGCCAGCAGCTTCTACCCCCTCGATGAGCAGTTCTTC.

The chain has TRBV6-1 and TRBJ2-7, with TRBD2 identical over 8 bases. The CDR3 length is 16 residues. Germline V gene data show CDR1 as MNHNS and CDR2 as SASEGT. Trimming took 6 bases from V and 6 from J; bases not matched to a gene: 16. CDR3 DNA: TGTGCCAGCAGCCCACGCGGTTTTGCGGGAGGCCTCGAGCAGTACGTC. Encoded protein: CASSPRGFAGGLEQYV.

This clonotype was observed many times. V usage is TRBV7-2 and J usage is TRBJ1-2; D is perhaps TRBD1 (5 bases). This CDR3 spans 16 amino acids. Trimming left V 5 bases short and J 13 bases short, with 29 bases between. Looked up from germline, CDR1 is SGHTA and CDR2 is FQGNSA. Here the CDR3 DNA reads TGTGCCAGCAGCCCCGACCTAAACCCCGGGACCGCTCTTAGCACCTTC. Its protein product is CASSPDLNPGTALSTF.

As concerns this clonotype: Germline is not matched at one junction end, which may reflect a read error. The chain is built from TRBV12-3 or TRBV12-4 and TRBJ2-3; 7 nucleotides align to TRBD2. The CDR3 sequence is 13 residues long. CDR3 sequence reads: CASSQTSTNTQYF. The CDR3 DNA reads TGTGCCAGCAGTCAGACTAGCACAAATACGCAGTATTTT.